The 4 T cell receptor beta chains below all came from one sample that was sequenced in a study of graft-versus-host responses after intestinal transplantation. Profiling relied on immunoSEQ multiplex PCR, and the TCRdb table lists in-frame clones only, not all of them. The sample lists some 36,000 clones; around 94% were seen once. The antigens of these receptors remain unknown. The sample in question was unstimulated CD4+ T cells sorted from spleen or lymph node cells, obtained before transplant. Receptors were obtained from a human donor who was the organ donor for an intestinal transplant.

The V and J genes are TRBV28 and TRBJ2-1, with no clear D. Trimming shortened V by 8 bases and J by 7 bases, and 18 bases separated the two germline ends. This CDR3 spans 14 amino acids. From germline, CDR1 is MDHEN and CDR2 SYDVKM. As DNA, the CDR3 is TGTGCCAGCGCACAGTCCGGGCCACCAAATGAGCAGTTCTTC. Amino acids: CASAQSGPPNEQFF.

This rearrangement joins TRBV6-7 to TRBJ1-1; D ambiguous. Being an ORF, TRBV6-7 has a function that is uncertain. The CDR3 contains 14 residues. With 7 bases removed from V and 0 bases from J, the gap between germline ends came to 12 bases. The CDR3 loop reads CASISVGMNTEAFF. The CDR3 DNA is TGTGCCAGCATCTCGGTAGGGATGAACACTGAAGCTTTCTTT.

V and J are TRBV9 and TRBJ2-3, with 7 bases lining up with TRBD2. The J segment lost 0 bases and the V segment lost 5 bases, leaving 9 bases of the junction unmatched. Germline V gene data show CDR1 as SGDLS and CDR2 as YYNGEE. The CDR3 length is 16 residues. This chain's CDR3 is CASRPSSGASTDTQYF. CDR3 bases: TGTGCCAGCAGGCCCTCGAGCGGGGCGAGCACAGATACGCAGTATTTT.

Here the CDR3 DNA reads TGCGCCAGCAGCCAAGATGCGGGGGCAAACACTGAAGCTTTCTTT. Translation: CASSQDAGANTEAFF. V and J are TRBV4-3 and TRBJ1-1; D is perhaps TRBD1 (6 bases). This CDR3 contains 15 residues. Trimming removed 0 bases at V and 2 bases at J, with 10 bases between. Germline loops: CDR1 LGHNA, CDR2 YSLEER.